The text below deals with one T cell receptor beta chain. The data derive from a study of blood T cell repertoires in COVID-19. Measured with immunoSEQ multiplex PCR; TCRdb has only the in-frame clones, and not every one. The sample holds 150,000 to 180,000 clones, about 80% seen once. In germline, CDR1 is LGHDT, CDR2 YNNKEL (reference sequence). V was trimmed by 1 base and J by 7 bases, leaving 20 bases between them. The CDR3 is 16 residues long. This sequence joins TRBV3-1 (or the pseudogene TRBV3-2) and TRBJ2-7; tentatively, D is TRBD1 (6 bases). This clonotype was obtained from a man between 60 and 70 years old with acute or convalescent COVID-19. The specimen sequenced was peripheral blood. CDR3 sequence (DNA): TGTGCCAGCAGCCAAGGCTACAGGGACCCACGAGTGGAGCAGTACTTC. As protein: CASSQGYRDPRVEQYF.